The sequence of this T cell receptor beta chain was determined in a study of T cell responses to AZD1222 COVID-19 vaccine. TCRdb's copy holds only in-frame clones and misses some; the assay was immunoSEQ multiplex PCR. Among some 140,000 clones listed, more than 85% were seen once. A single count supports this clone. What it binds is not known. Notes on the study in general: Reportedly, nearly half the spike-specific TCRs target unmutated variant regions.

Germline CDR1 and CDR2: MNHEY and SMNVEV (reference sequence). CDR3 length: 15 residues. The V and J ends lost 5 bases and 4 bases, in that order; junction bases with no gene match: 10. The sequenced sample was peripheral blood, obtained on day 0 of AZD1222 vaccination. The chain carries TRBV27 and TRBJ1-1; 7 nucleotides agree with TRBD1. The clonotype originates from an adult in good health. The CDR3 DNA sequence: TGTGCCAGCAGTCACGAGACAGGGATGCGCACTGAAGCTTTCTTT. This codes for CASSHETGMRTEAFF.